This T cell receptor beta chain was captured by sequencing in a study of control samples from healthy donors and cancer patients. The CDR3 consists of 16 residues. The V end lost 7 bases, the J end lost 8 bases, and 23 bases lay between the germline ends. Germline CDR1 SNHLY, CDR2 FYNNEI. The method was immunoSEQ multiplex PCR; TCRdb's version includes in-frame clones alone and lacks a portion of them. The sample has some 110,000 clones; about 83% are singletons. The sequence came from a woman between 50 and 59 years old in good health. The rearrangement joins TRBV2 to TRBJ1-4; D perhaps matches TRBD1 (6 bases). Material for sequencing was blood. CDR3 sequence: CASTPSTGTLGEKLFF. The CDR3 bases are TGTGCCAGCACCCCGAGCACAGGGACCTTGGGAGAAAAACTGTTTTTT.